The clone carrying this TCR beta chain has only a few counts. What it binds is unknown. This entry comes from a study of T cells after yellow fever vaccination. A process of 5'RACE template switching, which added a universal primer site and UMIs, was used to make TCR cDNA. TCRdb independently ran MiXCR on the 5' RACE reads; one entry per CDR3 protein. The table lists 200,000 to 300,000 distinct CDR3 sequences, more than 3.5% of them singletons. The germline gives CDR1 KGHSH, CDR2 LQKENI. The CDR3 covers 14 residues. V dropped 3 bases and J dropped 0 bases, with 9 bases sitting between them. Study-wide results and limits: Abundant contaminating clonotypes from the bulk population could appear in FACS-sorted repertoires.

The origin of this receptor is a young man who received the YFV17D yellow fever vaccine. The sequencing used PBMCs, collected 15 days after the yellow fever booster vaccination. V usage is TRBV18 and J usage is TRBJ2-7, with D unclear. CDR3 amino acids: CASSPPGPSYEQYF. For the CDR3, the DNA is TGTGCCAGCTCACCTCCTGGGCCCTCCTACGAGCAGTACTTC.